This T cell receptor (beta chain) emerged from a study of T cell repertoires in cytomegalovirus infection. TCRdb recomputed calls from the reads with MiXCR, one row per CDR3 protein. The sample lists about 360,000 distinct CDR3 sequences, around 18% occurring once. The CDR3 has 13 amino acids. Trimming took 5 bases from V and 1 from J, leaving 9 bases between them. Germline V gene sequence: CDR1 LNHDA, CDR2 SQIVND (reference sequence). The origin of this receptor is a human donor in good health (CMV status not recorded). Some clones in this sample may be carry-over from other donors' samples. Material for sequencing was PBMCs. The rearrangement joins TRBV19 to TRBJ2-7; TRBD2 might be the D (6 bases). For the CDR3, the DNA is TGTGCCAGTAGTGCAGGGAGGTCCTACGAGCAGTACTTC. Encoded protein: CASSAGRSYEQYF.